This T cell receptor beta chain came from a study of T cell clonality in common variable immunodeficiency. Blood samples were heparinized, about 4.5 to 8 ml per donor. On this clone: What it binds is not known. The CDR3 end lies 3 residues beyond the end of the read and is filled in from the germline J gene.

The CDR3 runs 12 residues. Germline CDR1 reads KGHSH; CDR2 reads LQKENI. V shed 8 bases and J shed 3 bases, with 8 bases lying between them. Overall study results and limits: Reportedly, TCR beta sequences from common variable immunodeficiency showed fewer deletions and N-nucleotide insertions.

Libraries were prepared by immunoSEQ multiplex PCR; TCRdb keeps only in-frame clonotypes and omits some of them. Observed are approximately 16,000 clones, no singletons, with the top ten taking 13% to 15%. The chain recombines TRBV18 with TRBJ1-3, with D tentatively TRBD1 (6 bases). Material: peripheral blood mononuclear cells. The sequence came from a human donor with common variable immunodeficiency. CDR3 sequence reads: CASHRVGNTIYF. The CDR3 DNA, read in part, is TGTGCCAGCCACAGGGTTGGAAACACC.